This passage covers 27 T cell receptor beta chains from one sample sequenced in a study of radiation and T cells in renal cell carcinoma. Time point given: blood 2 weeks post-SBRT. As for treatment: 15 Gy SBRT to primary tumor, nephrectomy 4 weeks later. This table comes from immunoSEQ multiplex PCR, and its TCRdb copy is limited to in-frame clones, with some not included. The table shows more than 150,000 clones, with roughly 90% occurring only once. The sequenced sample was blood, obtained from a patient whose treatment included radiotherapy and nephrectomy. These receptors all stem from a woman aged 45 to 65 with renal cell carcinoma.

This clone has only one observation. This chain links TRBV6-5 with TRBJ1-1; D gene ambiguous. Trimming pared 8 bases from V and 1 base from J, leaving 5 bases between. The germline gives CDR1 MNHEY, CDR2 SVGAGI. The CDR3 totals 11 residues. DNA of the CDR3: TGTGCCAGCTGGGAGAACACTGAAGCTTTCTTT. Its translation is CASWENTEAFF.

The chain recombines TRBV19 with TRBJ1-5; 10 bases agree with TRBD1. The CDR3 has 18 amino acids. Per the germline V gene, CDR1 is LNHDA and CDR2 is SQIVND (reference sequence). V lost 0 bases and J lost 2; bases outside the gene matches: 7. In nucleotides, the CDR3 is TGTGCCAGTAGTATAGACCGACCGGGGACAGGGGGCAATCAGCCCCAGCATTTT. Its translation is CASSIDRPGTGGNQPQHF.

This rearrangement joins TRBV9 to TRBJ2-2; TRBD1 or TRBD2 may be the D gene (5 bases each). V lost 1 base and J 2 bases, leaving 12 bases between the germline ends. This CDR3 is built from 16 residues. Per germline, CDR1 SGDLS and CDR2 YYNGEE. The CDR3 sequence: CASSVFGGPNTGELFF. CDR3 nucleotides: TGTGCCAGCAGCGTATTTGGGGGACCTAACACCGGGGAGCTGTTTTTT. Supplemented by reference TRBV9 and TRBJ2-2, the full variable domain reads DSGVTQTPKHLITATGQRVTLRCSPRSGDLSVYWYQQSLDQGLQFLIQYYNGEERAKGNILERFSAQQFPDLHSELNLSSLELGDSALYFCASSVFGGPNTGELFFGEGSRLTVL.

V gene TRBV9 combines with J gene TRBJ2-1; possible D gene TRBD2, 6 bases. CDR3 length: 13 residues. With 7 bases removed from V and 7 bases from J, the gap between germline ends came to 15 bases. The germline V gene has CDR1 SGDLS and CDR2 YYNGEE. For the CDR3, the DNA is TGTGCCAGCGGCTACGCCGGGAGTAATGAGCAGTTCTTC. Translating it yields CASGYAGSNEQFF.

The chain is built from TRBV7-9 and TRBJ2-4; TRBD2 is a possible D gene (6 bases). Germline V lookup: CDR1 SEHNR, CDR2 FQNEAQ (reference sequence). The V end was cut by 1 base, the J end by 7 bases, with 8 bases between. The CDR3 consists of 13 residues. The CDR3 region is CASSLDGGNIQYF. CDR3 nucleotide sequence: TGTGCCAGCAGCTTAGATGGAGGGAACATTCAGTACTTC. Full variable domain (rest looked up from reference TRBV7-9 and TRBJ2-4): DTGVSQNPRHKITKRGQNVTFRCDPISEHNRLYWYRQTLGQGPEFLTYFQNEAQLEKSRLLSDRFSAERPKGSFSTLEIQRTEQGDSAMYLCASSLDGGNIQYFGAGTRLSVL.

This chain connects TRBV9 to TRBJ2-1; a weak D match, TRBD2 (6 bases). Trimming shortened V by 4 bases and J by 5 bases, and 16 bases separated the two germline ends. The CDR3 sequence is 15 residues long. CDR1 SGDLS and CDR2 YYNGEE come from the germline V gene. As DNA, the CDR3 is TGTGCCAGCAGCCGTAGTTCGGGACTTAACAATGAGCAGTTCTTC. Its protein is CASSRSSGLNNEQFF.

The V and J genes are TRBV14 and TRBJ1-2, with D possibly TRBD1 on 5 matching bases. Trimming took 1 base from V and 4 from J, leaving 10 bases between them. The CDR3 covers 14 residues. Germline CDR1 is SGHDN and CDR2 is FVKESK. The CDR3 here is CASSQAGMTYGYTF. The CDR3 nucleotides are TGTGCCAGCAGCCAAGCAGGGATGACCTATGGCTACACCTTC.

The chain couples TRBV9 to TRBJ1-2; 7 nucleotides agree with TRBD1. V was clipped by 4 bases and J by 0 bases; unmatched bases: 3. The germline V gene encodes CDR1 SGDLS and CDR2 YYNGEE. The CDR3 spans 14 residues. The CDR3 protein is CASSWDSANYGYTF. The DNA of the CDR3 is TGTGCCAGCAGCTGGGACAGTGCTAACTATGGCTACACCTTC.

The rearrangement joins TRBV29-1 to TRBJ2-5; TRBD2 matches at 11 bases. The CDR3 is 18 amino acids. J gave up 1 base and V 2 bases, and 12 bases lay outside the gene matches. Germline lookup yields CDR1 SQVTM and CDR2 ANQGSEA. Here the CDR3 reads CSVEHRLAGGRSQETQYF. As DNA, the CDR3 is TGCAGCGTTGAACATCGTCTAGCGGGGGGCAGGAGCCAAGAGACCCAGTACTTC.

In the case of this clone: Additional DNA sequences in this sample encode the identical CDR3. The chain carries TRBV6-6 and TRBJ1-1, with D perhaps TRBD1 (5 bases). The CDR3 has 14 amino acids. Germline-derived CDR1 and CDR2 are MNHNY and SVGAGI (reference sequence). V gave up 0 bases and J gave up 1 base, with 6 bases separating them. CDR3 DNA: TGTGCCAGCAGTTACTCCAGGGAGAACACTGAAGCTTTCTTT. Its translation: CASSYSRENTEAFF.

The chain carries TRBV19 and TRBJ2-7, with 7 bases identical to TRBD1. The CDR3 extends over 13 amino acids. Germline assignment: CDR1 LNHDA and CDR2 SQIVND (reference sequence). J lost 6 bases, V lost 4 bases, and 6 bases had no gene match. For the CDR3, the DNA is TGTGCCAGTAGTAACCCAGGGGGATCCGAGCAGTACTTC. Its protein product is CASSNPGGSEQYF. Combining the CDR3 with reference TRBV19 and TRBJ2-7 gives the whole variable domain DGGITQSPKYLFRKEGQNVTLSCEQNLNHDAMYWYRQDPGQGLRLIYYSQIVNDFQKGDIAEGYSVSREKKESFPLTVTSAQKNPTAFYLCASSNPGGSEQYFGPGTRLTVT.

To note about this clone: One end of the junction does not line up with germline, which may come from a read error. The chain carries TRBV29-1 and TRBJ2-2, with TRBD1 matching 9 bases. Germline CDR1 SQVTM, CDR2 ANQGSEA. The CDR3 contains 14 residues. For the CDR3, the DNA is TGCAGCGTTCAAGAAGGACAGGGGACCGGGGAGCTGTTTTTT. Translating it yields CSVQEGQGTGELFF.

The chain links TRBV7-9 to TRBJ2-7; D is perhaps TRBD2 (5 bases). The CDR3 covers 14 residues. With 5 bases removed from V and 2 bases from J, the gap between germline ends came to 13 bases. Germline CDR1 SEHNR, CDR2 FQNEAQ (reference sequence). The CDR3 sequence is CASSTAGGTYEQYF. CDR3 nucleotides: TGTGCCAGCAGCACGGCAGGAGGAACCTACGAGCAGTACTTC.

This rearrangement joins TRBV7-9 to TRBJ1-2; D is unclear. The CDR3 length is 16 residues. Looked up from germline, CDR1 is SEHNR and CDR2 is FQNEAQ (reference sequence). The V and J ends lost 1 base and 5 bases respectively, with 17 bases between them. The CDR3 nucleotides are TGTGCCAGCAGCTTAGTTTTGAATCATGAAGGGTATGGCTACACCTTC. As protein: CASSLVLNHEGYGYTF.

V is TRBV7-2 and J is TRBJ2-1, with D tentatively TRBD2 (7 bases). This CDR3 has 16 residues. The V end lost 4 bases, the J end lost 10 bases, and 23 bases lay between the germline ends. Looked up from germline, CDR1 is SGHTA and CDR2 is FQGNSA. The DNA of the CDR3 is TGTGCCAGCAGCTCTATACCGGGCGGGGGCCGGTCAGAGCAGTTCTTC. Encoded protein: CASSSIPGGGRSEQFF. Full variable domain (outside the CDR3, taken from reference TRBV7-2 and TRBJ2-1): GAGVSQSPSNKVTEKGKDVELRCDPISGHTALYWYRQSLGQGLEFLIYFQGNSAPDKSGLPSDRFSAERTGGSVSTLTIQRTQQEDSAVYLCASSSIPGGGRSEQFFGPGTRLTVL.

The chain uses TRBV7-9 and TRBJ2-3; 9 positions agree with TRBD2. Per germline, CDR1 SEHNR and CDR2 FQNEAQ (reference sequence). Trimming removed 6 bases from V and 5 bases from J; junction bases left unmatched: 6. This CDR3 has 14 residues. The CDR3 is CASSWTSVGDTQYF. The CDR3, as DNA: TGTGCCAGCAGTTGGACTAGCGTGGGAGATACGCAGTATTTT.

The chain uses TRBV9 and TRBJ2-5; D might be TRBD2 (7 bases). Trimming took off 0 bases at V and 5 bases at J, with 17 bases between the two ends. Germline V gene data show CDR1 as SGDLS and CDR2 as YYNGEE. The CDR3 runs to 16 residues. The CDR3 sequence: CASSVGGGGPEETQYF. The CDR3 nucleotides read TGTGCCAGCAGCGTAGGAGGGGGGGGGCCTGAGGAGACCCAGTACTTC.

This clone was counted many times. The chain combines TRBV6-5 with TRBJ2-7; D uncertain. Germline CDR1 and CDR2: MNHEY and SVGAGI. This CDR3 comprises 12 residues. The V gene lost 2 bases and the J gene lost 3 bases, with 5 bases spanning the gap. This CDR3 reads CASSYDNYEQYF. CDR3 in DNA: TGTGCCAGCAGTTACGACAACTACGAGCAGTACTTC.

This clone was observed a few times. This chain links TRBV9 with TRBJ2-5; D is unclear. Germline V gene lookup returns CDR1 SGDLS and CDR2 YYNGEE. The CDR3 consists of 13 residues. Trimming stripped 6 bases from V and 3 bases from J, with 12 bases between. CDR3 DNA sequence: TGTGCCAGCAACCCCGGTGGGGAAGAGACCCAGTACTTC. Amino acids: CASNPGGEETQYF.

The V call is TRBV5-6, the J call TRBJ1-6, with D uncertain. Germline CDR1 reads SGHDT; CDR2 reads YYEEEE. The CDR3 has 16 residues. The V and J ends lost 2 bases and 0 bases respectively, with 9 bases between them. CDR3 residues: CASSLEANSYNSPLHF. The CDR3 region has the DNA TGTGCCAGCAGCTTAGAGGCCAACTCCTATAATTCACCCCTCCACTTT.

The chain is built from TRBV7-9 and TRBJ1-6; no reliable D call. Per germline, CDR1 SEHNR and CDR2 FQNEAQ (reference sequence). This CDR3 comprises 15 residues. The V end was cut by 1 base, the J end by 5 bases, with 9 bases between. The CDR3 reads CASSLGRRDNSPLHF. DNA for the CDR3: TGTGCCAGCAGCTTAGGTCGCCGGGATAATTCACCCCTCCACTTT.

The rearrangement links TRBV4-1 to TRBJ2-1, with 10 bases fitting TRBD2. With 1 base clipped from V and 7 bases from J, the junction kept 4 bases outside the gene matches. The CDR3 consists of 15 residues. From germline, CDR1 is MGHRA and CDR2 YSYEKL. The CDR3 spells CASSQGSGGANEQFF. The CDR3 nucleotides are TGCGCCAGCAGCCAAGGGAGCGGGGGGGCAAATGAGCAGTTCTTC.

The CDR3 spells CASSIQGGNQPQHF. The CDR3 region has the DNA TGTGCCAGTAGTATACAGGGGGGCAATCAGCCCCAGCATTTT. The rearrangement uses TRBV19 and TRBJ1-5, with 7 bases identical to TRBD1. The trim removed 2 bases at V and 2 bases at J, leaving 0 bases unmatched. This CDR3 region has 14 residues. From germline, CDR1 is LNHDA and CDR2 SQIVND (reference sequence). Drawing the rest from reference TRBV19 and TRBJ1-5, the complete variable domain is DGGITQSPKYLFRKEGQNVTLSCEQNLNHDAMYWYRQDPGQGLRLIYYSQIVNDFQKGDIAEGYSVSREKKESFPLTVTSAQKNPTAFYLCASSIQGGNQPQHFGDGTRLSIL.

The gene calls are TRBV5-1 and TRBJ2-3, with 9 nucleotides matching TRBD2. The CDR3 is 16 amino acids. V dropped 3 bases and J dropped 2; count of bases not matched to a gene: 7. Germline CDR1 SGHRS, CDR2 YFSETQ. The CDR3 bases are TGCGCCAGCAGCTACTTTCGCGGGGGGGCCACAGATACGCAGTATTTT. Its protein is CASSYFRGGATDTQYF.

This chain connects TRBV7-9 to TRBJ2-1; 11 bases align to TRBD2. The CDR3 has 15 amino acids. The V gene's germline CDR1 is SEHNR and CDR2 FQNEAQ (reference sequence). After removal of 2 bases from V and 8 bases from J, the junction contained 5 bases not matched to a gene. The CDR3 region has the DNA TGTGCCAGCAGCTTAAGACTAGCGGGGTTCGATGAGCAGTTCTTC. It translates to CASSLRLAGFDEQFF.

CDR3 nucleotides: TGTGCCAGCAGCTTGACAGGAAGCTCCTACAATGAGCAGTTCTTC. Protein product: CASSLTGSSYNEQFF. The chain carries TRBV5-5 and TRBJ2-1; a possible D gene is TRBD1 (5 bases). The CDR3 has 15 amino acids. Trimming took 1 base from V and 0 from J, leaving 8 bases between them. Looked up from germline, CDR1 is SGHKS and CDR2 is YYEKEE (reference sequence). Based on the CDR3 plus reference TRBV5-5 and TRBJ2-1, the full variable domain is DAGVTQSPTHLIKTRGQQVTLRCSPISGHKSVSWYQQVLGQGPQFIFQYYEKEERGRGNFPDRFSARQFPNYSSELNVNALLLGDSALYLCASSLTGSSYNEQFFGPGTRLTVL.

The chain is built from TRBV2 and TRBJ2-5, with 8 positions matching TRBD2. J gave up 2 bases and V 5 bases, and 7 bases lay outside the gene matches. In germline, CDR1 is SNHLY, CDR2 FYNNEI. This CDR3 contains 15 residues. The CDR3 sequence is CASSRGGPSQETQYF. CDR3 DNA: TGTGCCAGCAGTCGCGGGGGGCCAAGTCAAGAGACCCAGTACTTC.